This is a list of T cell receptor beta chains from one sample in a study of T-cell memory formation after mild COVID-19. A single record per CDR3 protein comes from TCRdb applying MiXCR to the 5' RACE reads. The sample lists 200,000 or so distinct CDR3 sequences, 15% to 20% seen once, with under 2.5% in the top ten. The specimen sequenced was PBMCs or a T cell subset sorted from them (not recorded which). These receptors were obtained from an adult woman who had mild COVID-19 (a few samples of this study predate the infection). Cell type and time point are not known. Each CDR3 is given with its conserved first and last residue. D genes are given only for firm matches. For some rows the clone size is stated as once, few or many, or as a class when expanded; others skip it.

abundance	d_gene	v_gene	j_gene	CDR3aa	CDR3nt
few	.	TRBV10-3	TRBJ2-1	CATHSTGGGHYNEQFF	TGTGCCACTCATTCCACCGGAGGGGGTCACTACAATGAGCAGTTCTTC
few	TRBD1	TRBV20-1	TRBJ1-6	CSARGQGESPLHF	TGCAGTGCTAGGGGGCAGGGGGAATCACCCCTCCACTTT
.	TRBD2	TRBV7-3	TRBJ2-1	CASSAQPGLGGEQFF	TGTGCCAGCAGCGCGCAACCGGGACTAGGAGGTGAGCAGTTCTTC
once	TRBD2	TRBV6-4	TRBJ2-3	CASSDPWTSGRQPTDTQYF	TGTGCCAGCAGTGACCCTTGGACTAGCGGGAGGCAACCCACAGATACGCAGTATTTT
many	TRBD2	TRBV5-1	TRBJ2-3	CASSLERGGSTDTQYF	TGCGCCAGCAGCTTGGAGCGGGGGGGGTCCACAGATACGCAGTATTTT
.	.	TRBV7-9	TRBJ2-1	CASSPSVGEQFF	TGTGCCAGCAGTCCTTCGGTCGGTGAGCAGTTCTTC
few	.	TRBV6-5	TRBJ1-1	CASTKATGANTEAFF	TGTGCCAGCACCAAAGCGACAGGAGCGAACACTGAAGCTTTCTTT
few	.	TRBV30	TRBJ2-1	CAWRTRPRRTGEQFF	TGTGCCTGGAGGACAAGACCCAGAAGGACGGGTGAGCAGTTCTTC
few	TRBD1	TRBV5-1	TRBJ1-2	CASSFGTGIYGYTF	TGCGCCAGCAGTTTCGGGACAGGGATCTATGGCTACACCTTC
.	.	TRBV12-3/TRBV12-4	TRBJ2-1	CASSFDAGMEQFF	TGTGCCAGCAGTTTTGACGCGGGAATGGAGCAGTTCTTC
.	.	TRBV3-1	TRBJ1-2	CASSQRGGYTF	TGTGCCAGCAGCCAACGCGGCGGCTACACCTTC
few	TRBD1	TRBV6-1	TRBJ1-1	CASSEGYRGTF	TGTGCCAGCAGTGAAGGGTACAGGGGGACCTTT
.	.	TRBV7-8	TRBJ2-3	CASKQEWGTDTQYF	TGTGCCAGCAAACAGGAGTGGGGCACAGATACGCAGTATTTT
.	TRBD1	TRBV14	TRBJ1-2	CASSHQTGNIGGYTF	TGTGCCAGCAGCCACCAGACAGGGAACATCGGTGGCTACACCTTC
.	.	TRBV18	TRBJ1-1	CASSPARENTEAFF	TGTGCCAGCTCACCGGCTAGGGAGAACACTGAAGCTTTCTTT
many	.	TRBV7-6	TRBJ2-3	CASSPGHSSTDTQYF	TGTGCCAGCAGCCCCGGGCATTCTAGCACAGATACGCAGTATTTT
few	TRBD2	TRBV10-3	TRBJ2-7	CAISFPSGDSYEQYF	TGTGCCATCAGCTTCCCTAGCGGGGACTCCTACGAGCAGTACTTC
few	.	TRBV14	TRBJ2-7	CASSQEARSYEQYF	TGTGCCAGCAGCCAAGAGGCGCGGAGCTACGAGCAGTACTTC
.	.	TRBV11-3	TRBJ2-2	CASGHVGGELFF	TGTGCCAGCGGGCATGTCGGCGGGGAGCTGTTTTTT
few	TRBD2	TRBV13	TRBJ2-4	CASSPPGGRALKNIQYF	TGTGCCAGCAGCCCCCCGGGCGGGAGGGCCCTCAAAAACATTCAGTACTTC
few	TRBD2	TRBV20-1	TRBJ2-1	CSALRSQRGYNEQFF	TGCAGTGCTCTCCGGAGCCAGCGGGGGTACAATGAGCAGTTCTTC
.	.	TRBV12-3/TRBV12-4	TRBJ2-1	CASTMEAGPYNEQFF	TGTGCCAGCACCATGGAGGCAGGACCGTACAATGAGCAGTTCTTC
.	.	TRBV11-2	TRBJ1-2	CASSLGHRVPSSGGYTF	TGTGCCAGCAGCTTAGGCCACAGGGTACCGTCAAGTGGTGGCTACACCTTC
few	TRBD1	TRBV2	TRBJ2-1	CASSDGRGRINEQFF	TGTGCCAGCAGTGACGGCAGGGGGCGGATCAATGAGCAGTTCTTC
many	TRBD2	TRBV5-3	TRBJ2-1	CARSLRPSEAGGYNEQFF	TGTGCCAGAAGCTTAAGGCCCTCAGAGGCGGGAGGGTACAATGAGCAGTTCTTC
few	.	TRBV30	TRBJ2-1	CAWSVGLVSSYNEQFF	TGTGCCTGGAGTGTGGGGCTCGTCAGCTCCTACAATGAGCAGTTCTTC
few	.	TRBV6-5	TRBJ2-3	CASSYSGRALRDTQYF	TGTGCCAGCAGTTACTCGGGCCGGGCCCTGAGGGATACGCAGTATTTT
.	.	TRBV20-1	TRBJ1-1	CSARKDRRQDGEAFF	TGCAGTGCTAGGAAGGACCGCCGGCAGGACGGAGAAGCTTTCTTT
.	.	TRBV20-1	TRBJ2-1	CSARAVGTYNEQFF	TGCAGTGCTAGAGCCGTGGGAACCTACAATGAGCAGTTCTTC
.	.	TRBV20-1	TRBJ1-1	CSAREDPNTEAFF	TGCAGTGCTAGAGAGGACCCGAACACTGAAGCTTTCTTT
.	TRBD1	TRBV5-5	TRBJ1-1	CASSLAMRTGGHMNTEAFF	TGTGCCAGCAGCTTGGCTATGAGGACAGGGGGGCACATGAACACTGAAGCTTTCTTT
.	TRBD2	TRBV3-1	TRBJ2-3	CASSPLAGPSTDTQYF	TGTGCCAGCAGCCCCTTAGCGGGACCGAGCACAGATACGCAGTATTTT
few	TRBD2	TRBV7-2	TRBJ2-1	CASSLAPGTMGFIEQFF	TGTGCCAGCAGCTTAGCGCCTGGGACTATGGGCTTTATTGAGCAGTTCTTC
.	TRBD1	TRBV5-1	TRBJ2-3	CASSRQGAGTDTQYF	TGCGCCAGCAGCCGACAGGGGGCTGGTACAGATACGCAGTATTTT
many	.	TRBV12-3/TRBV12-4	TRBJ1-6	CATGKGYSPLHF	TGTGCCACCGGAAAAGGTTATTCACCCCTCCACTTT